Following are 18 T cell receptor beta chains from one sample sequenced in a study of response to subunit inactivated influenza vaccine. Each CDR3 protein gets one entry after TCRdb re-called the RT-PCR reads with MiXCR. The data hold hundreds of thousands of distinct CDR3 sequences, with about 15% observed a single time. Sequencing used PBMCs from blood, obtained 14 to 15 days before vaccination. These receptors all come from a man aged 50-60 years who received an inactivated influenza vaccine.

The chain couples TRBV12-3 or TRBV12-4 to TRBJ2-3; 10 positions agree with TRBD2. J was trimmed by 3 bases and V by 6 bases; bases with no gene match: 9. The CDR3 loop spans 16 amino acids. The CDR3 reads CASRRIAGGETDTQYF. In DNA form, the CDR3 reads TGTGCCAGCAGGCGTATAGCGGGAGGCGAGACAGATACGCAGTATTTT.

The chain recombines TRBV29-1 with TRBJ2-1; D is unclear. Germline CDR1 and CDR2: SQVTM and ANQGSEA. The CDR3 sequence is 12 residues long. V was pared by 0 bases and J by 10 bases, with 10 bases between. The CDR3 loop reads CSVEDTRGEQFF. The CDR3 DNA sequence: TGCAGCGTTGAAGATACCAGAGGCGAGCAGTTCTTC.

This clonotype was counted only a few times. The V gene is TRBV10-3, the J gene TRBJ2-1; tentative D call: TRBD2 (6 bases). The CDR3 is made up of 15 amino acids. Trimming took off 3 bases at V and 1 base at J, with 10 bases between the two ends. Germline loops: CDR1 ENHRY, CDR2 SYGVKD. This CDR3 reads CAISEPGESYNEQFF. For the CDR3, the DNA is TGTGCCATCAGTGAACCGGGGGAATCCTACAATGAGCAGTTCTTC.

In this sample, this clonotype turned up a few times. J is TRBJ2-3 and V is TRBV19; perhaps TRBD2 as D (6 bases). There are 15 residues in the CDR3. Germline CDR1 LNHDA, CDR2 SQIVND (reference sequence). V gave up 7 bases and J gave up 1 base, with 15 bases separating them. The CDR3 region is CASTVGGTRTDTQYF. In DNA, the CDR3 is TGTGCCAGTACGGTTGGCGGGACCCGCACAGATACGCAGTATTTT.

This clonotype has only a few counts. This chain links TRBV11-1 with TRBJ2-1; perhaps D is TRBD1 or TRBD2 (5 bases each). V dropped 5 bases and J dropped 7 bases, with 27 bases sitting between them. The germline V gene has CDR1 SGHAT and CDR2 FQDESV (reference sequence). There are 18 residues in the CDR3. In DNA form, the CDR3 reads TGTGCCAGCAGCGCATGGGTGATCGGGGACCGCTACACTAATGAGCAGTTCTTC. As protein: CASSAWVIGDRYTNEQFF.

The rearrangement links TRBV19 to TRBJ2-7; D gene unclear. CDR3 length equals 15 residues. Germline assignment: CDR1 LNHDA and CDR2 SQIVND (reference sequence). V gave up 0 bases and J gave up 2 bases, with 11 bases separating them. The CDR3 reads CASSIDGSATYEQYF. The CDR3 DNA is TGTGCCAGTAGTATAGATGGGTCAGCCACCTACGAGCAGTACTTC.

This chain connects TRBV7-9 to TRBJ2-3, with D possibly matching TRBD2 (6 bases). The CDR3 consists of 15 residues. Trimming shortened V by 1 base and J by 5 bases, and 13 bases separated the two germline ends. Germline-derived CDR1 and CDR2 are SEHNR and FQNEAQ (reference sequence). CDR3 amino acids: CASSLVAMEGDTQYF. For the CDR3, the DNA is TGTGCCAGCAGCTTAGTGGCCATGGAGGGAGATACGCAGTATTTT.

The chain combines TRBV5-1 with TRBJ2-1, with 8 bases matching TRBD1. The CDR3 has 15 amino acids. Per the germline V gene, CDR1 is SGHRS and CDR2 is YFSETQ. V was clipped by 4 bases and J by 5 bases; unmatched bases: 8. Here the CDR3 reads CASSLGQGGHNEQFF. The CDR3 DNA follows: TGCGCCAGCAGCCTAGGACAGGGTGGCCACAATGAGCAGTTCTTC.

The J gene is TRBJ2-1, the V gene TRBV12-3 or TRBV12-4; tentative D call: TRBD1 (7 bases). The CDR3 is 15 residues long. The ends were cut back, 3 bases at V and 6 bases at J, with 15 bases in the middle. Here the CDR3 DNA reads TGTGCCAGCAGTTTCGGCAGGGGGGCAGGCAATGAGCAGTTCTTC. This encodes CASSFGRGAGNEQFF.

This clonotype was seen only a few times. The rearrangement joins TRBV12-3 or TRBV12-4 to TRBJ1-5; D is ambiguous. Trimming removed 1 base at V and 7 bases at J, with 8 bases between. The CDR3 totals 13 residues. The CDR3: CASSLGARQPQHF. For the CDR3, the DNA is TGTGCCAGCAGTTTAGGGGCGAGGCAGCCCCAGCATTTT.

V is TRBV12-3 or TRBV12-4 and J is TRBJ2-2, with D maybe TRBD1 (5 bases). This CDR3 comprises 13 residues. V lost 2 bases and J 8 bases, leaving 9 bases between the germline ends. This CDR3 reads CASSLQGRGELFF. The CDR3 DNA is TGTGCCAGCAGTTTACAGGGAAGAGGGGAGCTGTTTTTT.

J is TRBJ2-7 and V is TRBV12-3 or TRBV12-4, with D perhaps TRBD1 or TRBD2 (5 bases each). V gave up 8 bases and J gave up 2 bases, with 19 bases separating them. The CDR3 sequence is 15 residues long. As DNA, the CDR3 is TGTGCCAGCTCCCCCCGGGGCAGGACGACCTACGAGCAGTACTTC. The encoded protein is CASSPRGRTTYEQYF.

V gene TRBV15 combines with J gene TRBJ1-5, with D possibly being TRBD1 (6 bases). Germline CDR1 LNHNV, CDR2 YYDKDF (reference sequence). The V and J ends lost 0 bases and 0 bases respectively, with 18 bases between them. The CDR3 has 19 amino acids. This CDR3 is CATSREGARRKNSNQPQHF. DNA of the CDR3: TGTGCCACCAGCAGAGAGGGGGCTCGACGAAAGAATAGCAATCAGCCCCAGCATTTT.

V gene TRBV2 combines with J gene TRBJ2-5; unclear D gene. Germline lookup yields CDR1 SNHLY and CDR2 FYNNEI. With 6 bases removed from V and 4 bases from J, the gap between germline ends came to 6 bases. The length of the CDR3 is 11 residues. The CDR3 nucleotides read TGTGCCAGCAGACCCGGAGAGACCCAGTACTTC. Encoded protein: CASRPGETQYF. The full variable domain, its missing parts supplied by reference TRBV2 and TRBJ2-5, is EPEVTQTPSHQVTQMGQEVILRCVPISNHLYFYWYRQILGQKVEFLVSFYNNEISEKSEIFDDQFSVERPDGSNFTLKIRSTKLEDSAMYFCASRPGETQYFGPGTRLLVL.

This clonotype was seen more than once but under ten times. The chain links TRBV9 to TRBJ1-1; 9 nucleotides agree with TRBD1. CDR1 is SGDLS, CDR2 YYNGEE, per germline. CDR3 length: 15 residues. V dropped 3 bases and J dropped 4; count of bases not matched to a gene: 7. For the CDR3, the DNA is TGTGCCAGCAGCGCCACAGGGGGCCTTGTCACTGAAGCTTTCTTT. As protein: CASSATGGLVTEAFF.

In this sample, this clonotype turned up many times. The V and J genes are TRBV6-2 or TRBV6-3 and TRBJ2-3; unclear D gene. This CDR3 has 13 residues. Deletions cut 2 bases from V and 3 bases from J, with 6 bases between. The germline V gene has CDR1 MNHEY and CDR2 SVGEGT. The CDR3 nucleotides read TGTGCCAGCAGTTACATCGCGACAGATACGCAGTATTTT. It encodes CASSYIATDTQYF.

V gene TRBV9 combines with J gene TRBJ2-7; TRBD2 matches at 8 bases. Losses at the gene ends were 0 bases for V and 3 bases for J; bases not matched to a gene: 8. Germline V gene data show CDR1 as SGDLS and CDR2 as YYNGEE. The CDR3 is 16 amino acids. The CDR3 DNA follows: TGTGCCAGCAGCGTAGATCCAAGCGGGGGCCTCTACGAGCAGTACTTC. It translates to CASSVDPSGGLYEQYF.

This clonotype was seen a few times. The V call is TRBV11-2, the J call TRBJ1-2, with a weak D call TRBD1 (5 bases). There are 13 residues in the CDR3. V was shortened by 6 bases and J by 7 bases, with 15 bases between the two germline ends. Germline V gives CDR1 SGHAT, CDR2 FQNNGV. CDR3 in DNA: TGTGCCAGCAGTTCCCCCCGGCAGGGTGGCTACACCTTC. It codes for CASSSPRQGGYTF.